The source of this T cell receptor (beta chain) is a study of CD4 T cells in relation to SARS-CoV-2 and coronaviruses. Study overall: PBMCs were cultured with antigen for roughly 11 days before TCR beta sequencing.

The assay was immunoSEQ multiplex PCR, and TCRdb's table has in-frame clones only and misses some. The table records 20,000 or so clones, more than 65% of them present only once. Germline V gives CDR1 MNHEY, CDR2 SVGEGT. This CDR3 is built from 14 residues. V lost 0 bases and J 2 bases, leaving 7 bases between the germline ends. Note on this clone: The antigen remains undetermined.

Before the COVID-19 pandemic, during about 2011-2019, CD4+ T cells were taken from unexposed donors. After approximately ten days of culture, CD4+ T cells were isolated. The clonotype was recovered from a human donor in good health. Sequencing was carried out using CD4+ T cells from PBMCs, cultured in vitro. This chain uses TRBV6-2 or TRBV6-3 with TRBJ1-1; D remains ambiguous. CDR3: CASSYSGSNTEAFF. The CDR3 DNA reads TGTGCCAGCAGTTACTCAGGGTCAAACACTGAAGCTTTCTTT.